This entry concerns a single T cell receptor beta chain. The antigen is undetermined. The sample comes from a study of CD8 T cells in Susac syndrome. The T cells that were sequenced for TCR beta were CD8+ and CD4+ cells from blood. Isolation of CD8+ and CD4+ T cells was performed negatively, whereas enrichment of TEMRA cells was done by FACS. Reverse transcription of roughly 0.45 to 1 ug RNA used random hexamers. With immunoSEQ multiplex PCR, TCR beta CDR3 was amplified across 54 Vbeta and 13 Jbeta. MiXCR, run by TCRdb on the immunoSEQ multiplex PCR reads, gives a single entry per CDR3 protein. Among around 140,000 distinct CDR3 sequences listed, roughly 95% were seen once. Study-wide findings and caveats: The TCR sequencing and HLA analysis in the study involved a relatively small number of individuals, as the study acknowledged.

The specimen sequenced was CD4+ T cells from PBMCs. This TCR was sampled from a human donor in good health.

CDR3 sequence reads: CASSLYKGAETYEQYF. The CDR3 bases are TGTGCCAGCAGTTTATATAAGGGAGCGGAAACCTACGAGCAGTACTTC. The chain has TRBV27 and TRBJ2-7, with D maybe TRBD2 (5 bases). CDR3 size: 16 residues. V was trimmed by 1 base and J by 2 bases, leaving 15 bases between them. From germline, CDR1 is MNHEY and CDR2 SMNVEV (reference sequence).